The 12 T cell receptor beta chains reported below all come from one sample, sequenced in a study of T cell repertoires in cytomegalovirus infection. Antigen specificity for these receptors is unknown. Using its own MiXCR run on the reads, TCRdb lists one record per CDR3 protein. The sample includes fewer than 1,000,000 distinct CDR3 sequences, about 33% seen only once; the top ten take about an eighth. Specimen: cultured CD8+ T cells from PBMCs, collected from culture after CMV antigen stimulation. The receptors here all came from a human donor in good health (CMV status not recorded). Some clones in this sample may be carry-over from other donors' samples.

This clonotype has only a few counts. Its ends do not fully match the called genes, so a read error is possible. This sequence joins TRBV6-2 or TRBV6-3 and TRBJ1-6; D gene ambiguous. The CDR3 length is 19 residues. CDR1 and CDR2 (germline): MNHEY, SVGEGT. CDR3 nucleotides: TGTGCCAGCACTTACCGGACTCCGGGTGGGATCTCCTATAATTCACCCCTCCACTTT. This encodes CASTYRTPGGISYNSPLHF.

This clonotype was picked up a small number of times. The gene calls are TRBV12-3 or TRBV12-4 and TRBJ1-2; D uncertain. V was clipped by 6 bases and J by 6 bases, with 11 bases between them. The CDR3 extends over 12 amino acids. CDR3 region: CASSGGWNGYTF. The DNA for the CDR3 is TGTGCCAGCAGCGGAGGGTGGAATGGCTACACCTTC.

As to this clonotype: This sequence may be a read error, since a much larger clone differs from it by one base. The rearrangement joins TRBV7-6 to TRBJ1-1; no reliable D call. This CDR3 comprises 15 residues. Germline V CDR1 and CDR2: SGHVS, FNYEAQ. V gave up 8 bases and J gave up 0 bases, with 16 bases separating them. The CDR3 DNA sequence: TGTGCCAGCGAACCCCCGCTGGGGTTGAACACTGAAGCTTTCTTT. It translates to CASEPPLGLNTEAFF. Looking up the rest from reference TRBV7-6 and TRBJ1-1 gives the full variable domain: GAGVSQSPRYKVTKRGQDVALRCDPISGHVSLYWYRQALGQGPEFLTYFNYEAQQDKSGLPNDRFSAERPEGSISTLTIQRTEQRDSAMYRCASEPPLGLNTEAFFGQGTRLTVV.

The table lists this clonotype with a few counts. V usage is TRBV11-2 and J usage is TRBJ2-4, with D hard to call. In germline, CDR1 is SGHAT, CDR2 FQNNGV. The CDR3 loop spans 16 amino acids. Trimming pared 6 bases from V and 1 base from J, leaving 16 bases between. This CDR3 is CASRGSGWIAKNIQYF. The CDR3 bases are TGTGCCAGCAGGGGTTCCGGATGGATCGCCAAAAACATTCAGTACTTC.

This clonotype was detected only a few times. The V call is TRBV7-2, the J call TRBJ2-7; D gene ambiguous. The CDR3 runs 14 residues. Germline assignment: CDR1 SGHTA and CDR2 FQGNSA. Trimming took off 2 bases at V and 2 bases at J, with 10 bases between the two ends. CDR3 in amino acids: CASSLNSPPYEQYV. CDR3 nucleotide sequence: TGTGCCAGCAGCTTAAACTCGCCACCCTACGAGCAGTACGTC.

This clonotype was detected ten times or more. The genes are TRBV7-8 and TRBJ2-2, with D possibly TRBD1 on 6 matching bases. V lost 2 bases, J lost 5 bases, and 12 bases lay in between. The CDR3 consists of 15 residues. CDR1 and CDR2 from the germline V gene are SGHVS and FQNEAQ. CDR3 bases: TGTGCCAGCAGCTTAAGGGGGACGTCAACCGGGGAGCTGTTTTTT. This gives the protein CASSLRGTSTGELFF.

This clonotype was counted at least ten times. The rearrangement uses TRBV7-6 and TRBJ2-7, with D perhaps matching TRBD1 or TRBD2 (6 bases each). V shed 1 base and J shed 7 bases, with 11 bases lying between them. Looked up from germline, CDR1 is SGHVS and CDR2 is FNYEAQ. CDR3 length: 13 amino acids. As DNA, the CDR3 is TGTGCCAGCAGCTTAGGGGGGGCGCAAGAGCAGTACGTC. This encodes CASSLGGAQEQYV.

The chain combines TRBV6-1 with TRBJ1-5; 8 nucleotides match TRBD1. This CDR3 spans 15 amino acids. CDR1 is MNHNS, CDR2 SASEGT, per germline. Losses at the gene ends were 4 bases for V and 0 bases for J; bases not matched to a gene: 2. The CDR3 DNA reads as TGTGCCAGCAGTGTGACAGGGGATAGCAATCAGCCCCAGCATTTT. This sequence encodes CASSVTGDSNQPQHF.

This sequence joins TRBV27 and TRBJ1-1; a possible D gene is TRBD1 (5 bases). V was shortened by 6 bases and J by 4 bases, with 18 bases between the two germline ends. CDR1 MNHEY and CDR2 SMNVEV come from the germline V gene (reference sequence). The CDR3 has 15 residues. CDR3 bases: TGTGCCAGCAGCTCCGGGGCTCCCCAAGCCACTGAAGCTTTCTTT. Translation gives CASSSGAPQATEAFF.

This clonotype was picked up a small number of times. This chain uses TRBV7-6 with TRBJ2-7; the D is unclear. Germline V gene sequence: CDR1 SGHVS, CDR2 FNYEAQ. This CDR3 is 14 amino acids long. Trimming shortened V by 3 bases and J by 3 bases, and 12 bases separated the two germline ends. Written as DNA, the CDR3 is TGTGCCAGCAGCTTCGATGTGGGATTCTACGAGCAGTACTTC. This encodes CASSFDVGFYEQYF. Full variable domain (missing parts from reference TRBV7-6 and TRBJ2-7): GAGVSQSPRYKVTKRGQDVALRCDPISGHVSLYWYRQALGQGPEFLTYFNYEAQQDKSGLPNDRFSAERPEGSISTLTIQRTEQRDSAMYRCASSFDVGFYEQYFGPGTRLTVT.

This clonotype occurred a few times. The gene calls are TRBV6-2 or TRBV6-3 and TRBJ2-5; no clear D. The germline CDR1 and CDR2 sequences are MNHEY and SVGEGT. The CDR3 runs to 13 residues. V was pared by 0 bases and J by 14 bases, with 16 bases between. The CDR3 DNA follows: TGTGCCAGCAGTTACTCGACGTTGCATACCGATTACTTC. This gives the protein CASSYSTLHTDYF.

This clonotype was found once. The chain employs TRBV2 and TRBJ1-6, with 8 bases lining up with TRBD1. From germline, CDR1 is SNHLY and CDR2 FYNNEI. This CDR3 contains 15 residues. V was pared by 6 bases and J by 3 bases, with 4 bases of the junction left unmatched. This CDR3 reads CASRTDRDYNSPLHF. DNA for the CDR3: TGTGCCAGCAGAACGGACAGGGACTATAATTCACCCCTCCACTTT.